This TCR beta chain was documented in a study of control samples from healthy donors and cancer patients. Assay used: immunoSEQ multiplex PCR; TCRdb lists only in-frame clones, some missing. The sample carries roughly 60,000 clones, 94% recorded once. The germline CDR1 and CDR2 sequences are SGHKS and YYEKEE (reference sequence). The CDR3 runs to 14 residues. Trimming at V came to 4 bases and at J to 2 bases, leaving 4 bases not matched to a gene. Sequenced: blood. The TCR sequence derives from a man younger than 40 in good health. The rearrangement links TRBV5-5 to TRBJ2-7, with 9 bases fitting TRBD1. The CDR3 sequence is CASSSGQGTYEQYF. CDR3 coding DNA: TGTGCCAGCAGCAGCGGACAGGGGACCTACGAGCAGTACTTC.